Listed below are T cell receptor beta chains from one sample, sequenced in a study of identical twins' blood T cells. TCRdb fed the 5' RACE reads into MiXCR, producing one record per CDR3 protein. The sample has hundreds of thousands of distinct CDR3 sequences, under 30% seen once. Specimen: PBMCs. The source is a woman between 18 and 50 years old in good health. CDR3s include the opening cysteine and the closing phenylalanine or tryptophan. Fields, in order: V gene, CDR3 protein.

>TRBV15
CATSPLSTAPQHF
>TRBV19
CASTAGTLNYGYTF
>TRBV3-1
CASSQTLINSYEQYF
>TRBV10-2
CASSGPDRLTTGAFF
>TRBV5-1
CASSLIGGLTGELFF
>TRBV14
CASGWSTYEQYF
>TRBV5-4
CASSFGDRHTDTQYF
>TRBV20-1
CSAPDWRGGGGYTF
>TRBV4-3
CASSQDTARGGTEAFF
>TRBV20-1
CSARTDRADTINF
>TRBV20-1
CSARDDDGGDSDEQYF
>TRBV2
CASRRSDQPQHF
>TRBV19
CASKDRGGHDSHNEQFF
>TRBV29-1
CSVGTVQDTQYF
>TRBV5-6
CASSLRGLETQYF
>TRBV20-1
CSASSERLTSGNTIYF
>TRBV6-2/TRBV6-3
CATLDGYNEKLFF
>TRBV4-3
CASSQGGATDTQYF
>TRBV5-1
CASSLSLPAGTEAFF
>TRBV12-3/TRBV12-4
CASSARTGANYGYTF
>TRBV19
CASKYSNQPQHF
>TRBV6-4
CARADPSTDTQYF
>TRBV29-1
CSVVDRGHGYTF
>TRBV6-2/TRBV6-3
CASRGPGQGFYNEQFF
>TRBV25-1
CASSLVWDTQYF
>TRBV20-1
CSGRGQANEKLFF
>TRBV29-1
CSVEAKTRVTEAFF
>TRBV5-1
CASSLRTGTSEETQYF
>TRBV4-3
CASSQDRTNTEAFF
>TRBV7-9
CASSPGHSEKLFF
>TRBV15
CATSFTSSYGYTF
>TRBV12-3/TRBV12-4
CASRQLRGAKELFF
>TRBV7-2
CASSLQVNYGYTF